This T cell receptor beta chain was obtained from a study of T cell repertoires in ileal Crohn's disease. A few counts support this clone. Its antigen remains unknown. Study results and caveats: Active smokers at surgery had more clonal expansions than non-smokers.

Included were adult ileal or ileocolonic Crohn's patients indicated for ileocolonic resection. Repertoires were generated with immunoSEQ multiplex PCR, while TCRdb's copy carries only in-frame clones and drops some. The table lists approximately 13,000 clones, 70% of them singletons. Trimming took 3 bases from V and 5 from J; bases not matched to a gene: 6. CDR3 length: 15 residues. Germline CDR1 is KGHSH and CDR2 is LQKENI. This clonotype originated in an adult with Crohn's disease. The chain couples TRBV18 to TRBJ2-2; TRBD1 matches at 7 bases. The sample taken for sequencing was ileal tissue. The CDR3 region is CASSPTGSGTGELFF. Written as DNA, the CDR3 is TGTGCCAGCTCACCGACAGGGAGTGGGACCGGGGAGCTGTTTTTT.